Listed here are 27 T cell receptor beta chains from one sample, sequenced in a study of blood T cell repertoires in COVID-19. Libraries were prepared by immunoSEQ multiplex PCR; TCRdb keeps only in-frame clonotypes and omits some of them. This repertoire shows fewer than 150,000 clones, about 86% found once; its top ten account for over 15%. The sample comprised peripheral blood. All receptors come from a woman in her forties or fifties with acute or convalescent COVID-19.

CDR3 amino acids: CASSQEVQRGSYHTDTQYF. The CDR3 nucleotides are TGTGCCAGCAGCCAAGAAGTTCAGCGGGGGAGCTACCACACAGATACGCAGTATTTT. The chain is built from TRBV3-1 (or the pseudogene TRBV3-2) and TRBJ2-3, with 8 bases lining up with TRBD2. The J segment lost 2 bases and the V segment lost 0 bases, leaving 13 bases of the junction unmatched. There are 19 residues in the CDR3. CDR1 is LGHDT and CDR2 is YNNKEL in the germline V gene (reference sequence).

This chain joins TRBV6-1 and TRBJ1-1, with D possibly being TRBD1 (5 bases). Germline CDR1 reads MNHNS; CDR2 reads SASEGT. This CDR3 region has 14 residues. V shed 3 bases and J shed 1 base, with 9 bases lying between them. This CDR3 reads CASSEQGRNTEAFF. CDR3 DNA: TGTGCCAGCAGTGAGCAGGGCCGGAACACTGAAGCTTTCTTT.

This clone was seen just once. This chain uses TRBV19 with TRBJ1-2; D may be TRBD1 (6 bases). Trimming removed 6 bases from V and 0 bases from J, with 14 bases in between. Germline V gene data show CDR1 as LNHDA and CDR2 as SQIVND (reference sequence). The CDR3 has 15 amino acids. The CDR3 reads CASSPNRDANYGYTF. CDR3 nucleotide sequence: TGTGCCAGTAGCCCTAACAGGGACGCTAACTATGGCTACACCTTC. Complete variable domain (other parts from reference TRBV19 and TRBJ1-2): DGGITQSPKYLFRKEGQNVTLSCEQNLNHDAMYWYRQDPGQGLRLIYYSQIVNDFQKGDIAEGYSVSREKKESFPLTVTSAQKNPTAFYLCASSPNRDANYGYTFGSGTRLTVV.

The CDR3 reads CASSPGQGYQPQHF. The CDR3 region has the DNA TGTGCCAGCTCACCGGGACAGGGGTACCAGCCCCAGCATTTT. The chain has TRBV18 and TRBJ1-5, with 10 bases that match TRBD1. The V gene end was trimmed by 3 bases and the J gene end by 7 bases; junction bases not matched to a gene: 3. Germline V gene sequence: CDR1 KGHSH, CDR2 LQKENI. The CDR3 extends over 14 amino acids.

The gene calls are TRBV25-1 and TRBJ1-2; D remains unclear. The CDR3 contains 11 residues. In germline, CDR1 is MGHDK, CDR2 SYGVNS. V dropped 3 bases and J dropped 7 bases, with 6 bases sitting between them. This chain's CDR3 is CASSDSFGYTF. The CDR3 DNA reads TGTGCCAGCAGTGACTCGTTTGGCTACACCTTC.

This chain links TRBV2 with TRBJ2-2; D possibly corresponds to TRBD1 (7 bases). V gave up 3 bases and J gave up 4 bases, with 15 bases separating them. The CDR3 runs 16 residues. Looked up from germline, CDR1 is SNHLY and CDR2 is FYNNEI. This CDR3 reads CASSDRGTLGTGELFF. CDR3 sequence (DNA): TGTGCCAGCAGTGACAGGGGGACTTTGGGCACCGGGGAGCTGTTTTTT.

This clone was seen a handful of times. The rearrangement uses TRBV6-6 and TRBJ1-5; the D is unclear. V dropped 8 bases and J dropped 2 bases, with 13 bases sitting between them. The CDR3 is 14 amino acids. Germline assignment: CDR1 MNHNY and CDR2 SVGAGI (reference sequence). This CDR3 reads CASAVGGGNQPQHF. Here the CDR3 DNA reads TGTGCCAGCGCCGTCGGCGGCGGCAATCAGCCCCAGCATTTT.

This CDR3 is CASSYAAGSFQETQYF. The CDR3 DNA reads TGTGCCAGCAGTTACGCGGCTGGTAGTTTCCAAGAGACCCAGTACTTC. J is TRBJ2-5 and V is TRBV6-5; no reliable D call. Trimming took 2 bases from V and 1 from J, leaving 14 bases between them. This CDR3 has 16 amino acids. Germline lookup yields CDR1 MNHEY and CDR2 SVGAGI.

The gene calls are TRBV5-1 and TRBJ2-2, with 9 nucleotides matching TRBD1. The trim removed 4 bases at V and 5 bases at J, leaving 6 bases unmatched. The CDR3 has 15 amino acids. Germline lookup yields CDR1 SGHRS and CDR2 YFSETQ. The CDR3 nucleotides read TGCGCCAGCAGCGCTCGGACAGGGGATACCGGGGAGCTGTTTTTT. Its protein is CASSARTGDTGELFF.

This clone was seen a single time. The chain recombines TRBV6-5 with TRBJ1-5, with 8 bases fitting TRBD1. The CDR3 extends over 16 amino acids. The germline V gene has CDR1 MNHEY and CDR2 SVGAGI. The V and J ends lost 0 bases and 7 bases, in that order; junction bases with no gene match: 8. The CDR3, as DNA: TGTGCCAGCAGTTACTCTTCCAGGGGGCGCGGACAGCCCCAGCATTTT. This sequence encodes CASSYSSRGRGQPQHF.

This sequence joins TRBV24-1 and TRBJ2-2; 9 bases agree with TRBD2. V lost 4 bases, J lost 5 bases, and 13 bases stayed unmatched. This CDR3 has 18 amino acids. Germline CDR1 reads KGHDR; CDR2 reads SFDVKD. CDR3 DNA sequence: TGTGCCACCAGTGACCCGCTCTCCAGCGGGGGGCGGACCGGGGAGCTGTTTTTT. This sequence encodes CATSDPLSSGGRTGELFF.

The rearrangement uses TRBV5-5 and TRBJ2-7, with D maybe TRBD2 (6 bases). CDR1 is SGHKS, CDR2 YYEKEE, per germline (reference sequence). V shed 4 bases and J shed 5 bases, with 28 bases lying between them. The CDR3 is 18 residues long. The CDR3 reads CASSLRFGIDGGYHEQYF. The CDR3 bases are TGTGCCAGCAGCCTGAGATTCGGTATCGATGGAGGGTACCACGAGCAGTACTTC.

Here the CDR3 DNA reads TGTGCCAGCAGGTCGGAGGCGAACACTGAAGCTTTCTTT. This translates into CASRSEANTEAFF. The V call is TRBV2, the J call TRBJ1-1; D uncertain. The V end was cut by 6 bases, the J end by 1 base, with 9 bases between. The CDR3 extends over 13 amino acids. The germline V gene encodes CDR1 SNHLY and CDR2 FYNNEI. Full variable domain (missing parts from reference TRBV2 and TRBJ1-1): EPEVTQTPSHQVTQMGQEVILRCVPISNHLYFYWYRQILGQKVEFLVSFYNNEISEKSEIFDDQFSVERPDGSNFTLKIRSTKLEDSAMYFCASRSEANTEAFFGQGTRLTVV.

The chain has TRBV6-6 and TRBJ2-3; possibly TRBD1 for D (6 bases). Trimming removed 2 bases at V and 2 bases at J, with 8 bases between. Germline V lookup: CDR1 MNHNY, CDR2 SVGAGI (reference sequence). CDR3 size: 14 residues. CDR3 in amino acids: CASSYRGNTDTQYF. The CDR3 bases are TGTGCCAGCAGTTACAGGGGGAACACAGATACGCAGTATTTT.

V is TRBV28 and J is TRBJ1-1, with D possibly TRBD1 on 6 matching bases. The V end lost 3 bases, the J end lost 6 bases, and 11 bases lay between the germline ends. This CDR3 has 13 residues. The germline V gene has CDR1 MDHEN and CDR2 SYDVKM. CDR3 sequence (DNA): TGTGCCAGCAGTTTTTTCAGGGGTGCTGAAGCTTTCTTT. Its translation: CASSFFRGAEAFF.

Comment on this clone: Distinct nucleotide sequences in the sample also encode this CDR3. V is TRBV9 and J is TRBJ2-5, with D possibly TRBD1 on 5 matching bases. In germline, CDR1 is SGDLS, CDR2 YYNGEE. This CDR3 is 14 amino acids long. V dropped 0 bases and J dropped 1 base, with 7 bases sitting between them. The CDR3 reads CASSVGTGQETQYF. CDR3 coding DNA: TGTGCCAGCAGCGTAGGCACAGGCCAAGAGACCCAGTACTTC.

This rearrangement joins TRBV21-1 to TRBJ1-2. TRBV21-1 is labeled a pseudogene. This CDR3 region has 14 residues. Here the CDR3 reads CASSKSPGVYGYTF. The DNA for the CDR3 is TGTGCCAGCAGCAAAAGCCCGGGGGTCTATGGCTACACCTTC.

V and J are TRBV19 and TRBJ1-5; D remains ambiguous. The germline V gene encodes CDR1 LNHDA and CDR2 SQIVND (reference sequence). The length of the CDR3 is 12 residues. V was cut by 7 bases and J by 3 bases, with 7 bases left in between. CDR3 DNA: TGTGCCAGTACCAGAAACAATCAGCCCCAGCATTTT. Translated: CASTRNNQPQHF.

CDR3 nucleotides: TGTGCCAGTAGTATACGTGGACAGGGTCTTGGAAACACCATATATTTT. This encodes CASSIRGQGLGNTIYF. The chain is built from TRBV19 and TRBJ1-3; 8 bases line up with TRBD1. Trimming at V came to 2 bases and at J to 3 bases, leaving 6 bases not matched to a gene. From germline, CDR1 is LNHDA and CDR2 SQIVND (reference sequence). The CDR3 runs 16 residues.

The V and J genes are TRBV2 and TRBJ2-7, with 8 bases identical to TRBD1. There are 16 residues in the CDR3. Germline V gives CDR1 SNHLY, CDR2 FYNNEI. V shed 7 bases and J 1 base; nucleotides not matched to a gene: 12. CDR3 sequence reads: CASNVPGQGRSYEQYF. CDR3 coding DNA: TGTGCCAGCAACGTACCTGGACAGGGAAGGTCCTACGAGCAGTACTTC.

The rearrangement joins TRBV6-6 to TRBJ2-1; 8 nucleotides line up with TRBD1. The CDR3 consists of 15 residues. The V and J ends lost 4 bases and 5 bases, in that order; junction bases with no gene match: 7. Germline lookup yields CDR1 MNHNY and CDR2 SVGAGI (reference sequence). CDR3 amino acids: CASSSRTGTHNEQFF. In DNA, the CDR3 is TGTGCCAGCAGTTCCAGGACAGGGACGCACAATGAGCAGTTCTTC.

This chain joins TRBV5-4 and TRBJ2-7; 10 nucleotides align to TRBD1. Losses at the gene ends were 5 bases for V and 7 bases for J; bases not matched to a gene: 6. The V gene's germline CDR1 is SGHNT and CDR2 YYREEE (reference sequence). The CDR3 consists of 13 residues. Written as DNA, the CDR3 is TGTGCCAGCAGGACAGGGGGCGGGGGAGAGCAGTACTTC. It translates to CASRTGGGGEQYF.

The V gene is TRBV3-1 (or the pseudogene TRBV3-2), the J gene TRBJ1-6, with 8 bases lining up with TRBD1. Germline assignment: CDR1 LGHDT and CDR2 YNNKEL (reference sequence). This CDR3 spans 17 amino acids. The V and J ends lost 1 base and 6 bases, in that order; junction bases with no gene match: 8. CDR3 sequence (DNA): TGTGCCAGCAGCCAAGGCGTGACAGGGGTCCTTAATTCACCCCTCCACTTT. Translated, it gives CASSQGVTGVLNSPLHF.

CDR3 residues: CASSSLGTGGTEAFF. CDR3 in DNA: TGTGCCAGCAGCTCCCTAGGGACAGGGGGGACTGAAGCTTTCTTT. V gene TRBV5-5 combines with J gene TRBJ1-1; TRBD1 aligns across 11 bases. The CDR3 is made up of 15 amino acids. Germline V lookup: CDR1 SGHKS, CDR2 YYEKEE (reference sequence). With 3 bases clipped from V and 5 bases from J, the junction kept 6 bases outside the gene matches.

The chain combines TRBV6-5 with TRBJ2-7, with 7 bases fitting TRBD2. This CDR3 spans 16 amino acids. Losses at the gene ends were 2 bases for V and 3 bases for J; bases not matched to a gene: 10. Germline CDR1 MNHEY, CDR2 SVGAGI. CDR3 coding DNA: TGTGCCAGCAGTTACGCCCGTAGCGGGCCGTTCTACGAGCAGTACTTC. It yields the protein CASSYARSGPFYEQYF.

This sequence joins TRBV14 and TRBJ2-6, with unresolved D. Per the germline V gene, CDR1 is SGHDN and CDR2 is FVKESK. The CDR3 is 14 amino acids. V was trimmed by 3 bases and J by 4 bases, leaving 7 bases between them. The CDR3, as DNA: TGTGCCAGCAGCCAGTCTTCCGGGGCCAACGTCCTGACTTTC. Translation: CASSQSSGANVLTF.

The CDR3 sequence is CASSLVRRTEAFF. The CDR3 nucleotides read TGTGCCAGCAGTTTAGTTCGCAGGACTGAAGCTTTCTTT. This chain links TRBV12-3 or TRBV12-4 with TRBJ1-1; D is undetermined. The ends were cut back, 1 base at V and 5 bases at J, with 8 bases in the middle. CDR3 size: 13 residues.